This TCR beta chain was identified in a study of T cells in narcolepsy. As for the study in general: Healthy controls were enrolled alongside patients with narcolepsy type 1 or type 2.

The CDR3 consists of 14 residues. V lost 1 base, J lost 4 bases, and 5 bases lay in between. From germline, CDR1 is SGHTA and CDR2 FQGNSA. The data were produced by immunoSEQ multiplex PCR, yet TCRdb's version contains in-frame clones alone and is incomplete. The table has over 30,000 clones, under 85% seen once. Findings and caveats of the study: Reportedly, autoreactive clonotypes were serially detected in patients' blood but not controls'. Autoreactive clone sequences were missing from some blood memory CD4+ repertoires. Comparing one patient's CSF and blood CD4+ clonotypes highlighted HCRT- and TRIB2-specific autoreactive clonotypes.

On this clone: The antigen is unknown.

The sample comprised CD45RA- memory CD4+ T cells from PBMCs. The V and J genes are TRBV7-2 and TRBJ1-6; D remains unclear. This sequence originates from a human donor with narcolepsy. Written as DNA, the CDR3 is TGTGCCAGCAGCTTAGGACCGTATAATTCACCCCTCCACTTT. The encoded protein is CASSLGPYNSPLHF.